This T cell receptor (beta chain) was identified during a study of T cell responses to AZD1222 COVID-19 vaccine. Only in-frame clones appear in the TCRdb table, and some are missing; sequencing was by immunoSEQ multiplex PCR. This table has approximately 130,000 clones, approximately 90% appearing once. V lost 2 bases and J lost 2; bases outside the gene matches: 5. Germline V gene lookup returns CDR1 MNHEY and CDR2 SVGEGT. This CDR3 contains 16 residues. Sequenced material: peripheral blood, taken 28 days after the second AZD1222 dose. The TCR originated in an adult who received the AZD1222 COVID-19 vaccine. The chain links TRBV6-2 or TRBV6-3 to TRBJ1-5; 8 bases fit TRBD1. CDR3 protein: CASSYPSGQGNQPQHF. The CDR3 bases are TGTGCCAGCAGTTACCCGTCGGGACAGGGCAATCAGCCCCAGCATTTT.